The rows below give T cell receptor beta chains drawn from one sample of a study of early stage breast cancer tumors. Profiled with immunoSEQ multiplex PCR; TCRdb holds only in-frame clones, not every one. This table has roughly 30,000 clones, around 67% appearing once. Specimen: breast tumor tissue. The receptors here all came from a person aged 25 to 40 with breast cancer. The CDR3 runs from the conserved cysteine through the conserved F or W. The order of the fields is V gene, J gene, clone size, D gene, CDR3 DNA, CDR3 protein. D genes are given only for firm matches. Rows may omit the clone size; those that give it use once, few, many or a size class.

V: TRBV18; J: TRBJ2-7; size: .; D: TRBD2; DNA: TGTGCCAGCTCACCCCCCACTGGGGGGGGAGAGGACGAGCAGTACTTC; CDR3: CASSPPTGGGEDEQYF
V: TRBV5-6; J: TRBJ2-7; size: .; D: .; DNA: TGTGCCAGCAGAAGGGGCGACCCTTCTCGGGAGCAGTACTTC; CDR3: CASRRGDPSREQYF
V: TRBV4-1; J: TRBJ1-2; size: .; D: .; DNA: TGCGCCAGCAGCCGAGCGGGATCCAACTATGGCTACACCTTC; CDR3: CASSRAGSNYGYTF
V: TRBV7-2; J: TRBJ2-7; size: .; D: .; DNA: TGTGCCAGCAGCTTAGGGGGGACACCGCAAGAGCAGTACTTC; CDR3: CASSLGGTPQEQYF
V: TRBV5-4; J: TRBJ2-7; size: .; D: .; DNA: TGTGCCAGCAGCCGACAGGGACTATCCTACGAGCAGTACTTC; CDR3: CASSRQGLSYEQYF
V: TRBV7-8; J: TRBJ1-5; size: medium-sized; D: TRBD1; DNA: TGTGCCAGCAGCTTAGTAGGGGACAGGGGACAGCCCCAGCATTTT; CDR3: CASSLVGDRGQPQHF
V: TRBV2; J: TRBJ2-7; size: .; D: .; DNA: TGTGCCAGCGGCAGGGGGGGTCCCTACGAGCAGTACTTC; CDR3: CASGRGGPYEQYF
V: TRBV10-1; J: TRBJ2-3; size: .; D: TRBD2; DNA: TGCGCCAGCAGTGCGCCGACTAGCGCAGATACGCAGTATTTT; CDR3: CASSAPTSADTQYF
V: TRBV19; J: TRBJ2-2; size: medium-sized; D: TRBD2; DNA: TGTGCCAGTAGTATAGATCGGGCTAGCGGGTTTTACACCGGGGAGCTGTTTTTT; CDR3: CASSIDRASGFYTGELFF
V: TRBV5-5; J: TRBJ1-1; size: .; D: .; DNA: TGTGCCAGCAGCTTGGAGGCCACACCAACTGAAGCTTTCTTT; CDR3: CASSLEATPTEAFF
V: TRBV5-1; J: TRBJ2-2; size: once; D: TRBD2; DNA: TGCGCCAGCAGCTTGTCCGGGACTAGCGCGAACACCGGGGAGCTGTTTTTT; CDR3: CASSLSGTSANTGELFF
V: TRBV7-4; J: TRBJ1-6; size: .; D: .; DNA: TGTGCCAGCAGCTTAGTGGTCGGGACCTATAATTCACCCCTCCACTTT; CDR3: CASSLVVGTYNSPLHF
V: TRBV30; J: TRBJ1-1; size: .; D: .; DNA: TGTGCCTGGAGTTCCCTCCTGGGGGTGGGCACTGAAGCTTTCTTT; CDR3: CAWSSLLGVGTEAFF
V: TRBV7-2; J: TRBJ2-1; size: .; D: TRBD1; DNA: TGTGCCAGCAGGATCGGACAGGGGGCCGGTGAGCAGTTCTTC; CDR3: CASRIGQGAGEQFF
V: TRBV6-6; J: TRBJ1-4; size: .; D: .; DNA: TGTGCCAGCAGTTACGCGGTTGATGAAAAACTGTTTTTT; CDR3: CASSYAVDEKLFF
V: TRBV4-1; J: TRBJ2-2; size: .; D: .; DNA: TGCGCCAGCAGCCGCGTTGTCGGGGGAGAACGGGCCGGGGAGCTGTTTTTT; CDR3: CASSRVVGGERAGELFF
V: TRBV11-3; J: TRBJ2-2; size: .; D: .; DNA: TGTGCCAGCAGCCCGCAAGTTTACGGGGAGCTGTTTTTT; CDR3: CASSPQVYGELFF
V: TRBV18; J: TRBJ1-1; size: .; D: .; DNA: TGTGCCAGCTCACCAAACCGGCAGGGGTGGCACACTGAAGCTTTCTTT; CDR3: CASSPNRQGWHTEAFF
V: TRBV7-2; J: TRBJ2-1; size: few; D: TRBD2; DNA: TGTGCCAGCAGCTTACAGGTCGGGAGGGTCTCCTACAATGAGCAGTTCTTC; CDR3: CASSLQVGRVSYNEQFF
V: TRBV10-3; J: TRBJ1-5; size: .; D: TRBD1; DNA: TGTGCCATCAGTGAGCCAAACCTGGGACAGGGCCTGAATCAGCCCCAGCATTTT; CDR3: CAISEPNLGQGLNQPQHF
V: TRBV4-1; J: TRBJ2-1; size: .; D: .; DNA: TGCGCCAGCAGCCAAGATGACTCGACAGGTACTTCCTACAATGAGCAGTTCTTC; CDR3: CASSQDDSTGTSYNEQFF
V: TRBV4-2; J: TRBJ2-7; size: .; D: TRBD2; DNA: TGTGCCAGCAGCCAAGATGGAAGCGGGAGGGCCTACGAGCAGTACTTC; CDR3: CASSQDGSGRAYEQYF
V: TRBV4-2; J: TRBJ1-5; size: .; D: .; DNA: TGTGCCAGCAGCCAAGAGAGTTATAGCAATCAGCCCCAGCATTTT; CDR3: CASSQESYSNQPQHF
V: TRBV19; J: TRBJ1-5; size: .; D: .; DNA: TGTGCCAGTACTCCGTTGGGGGTAGGTCAGCCCCAGCATTTT; CDR3: CASTPLGVGQPQHF
V: TRBV19; J: TRBJ1-1; size: medium-sized; D: TRBD1; DNA: TGTGCCAGCGGGACAGGGTGGGACGAAGCTTTCTTT; CDR3: CASGTGWDEAFF
V: TRBV5-3; J: TRBJ2-5; size: once; D: .; DNA: TGTGCCAGAAGCTCGAATTTGAGACGGGAGACCCAGTACTTC; CDR3: CARSSNLRRETQYF
V: TRBV5-1; J: TRBJ2-5; size: .; D: TRBD2; DNA: TGCGCCAGCAGCTTGGAGGGCCTAGCGGGAAGTGTAGAGACCCAGTACTTC; CDR3: CASSLEGLAGSVETQYF
V: TRBV27; J: TRBJ1-1; size: few; D: .; DNA: TGTGCCAGCAGTTTCTACAGAGGGGAGGCTGAAGCTTTCTTT; CDR3: CASSFYRGEAEAFF
V: TRBV5-5; J: TRBJ2-6; size: .; D: .; DNA: TGTGCCAGCAGCTCCCGGGGAACCTACCTTAGTCCTGGGGCCAACGTCCTGACTTTC; CDR3: CASSSRGTYLSPGANVLTF
V: TRBV29-1; J: TRBJ2-7; size: .; D: .; DNA: TGCAGCGTTGAAGAGGGTGCAGGCGAGCAGTACTTC; CDR3: CSVEEGAGEQYF
V: TRBV11-1; J: TRBJ2-1; size: .; D: TRBD2; DNA: TGTGCCAGCAGCTCCCCCCGTAGTCTAGCGGTTTCCTACAATGAGCAGTTCTTC; CDR3: CASSSPRSLAVSYNEQFF
V: TRBV5-5; J: TRBJ2-2; size: .; D: TRBD2; DNA: TGTGCCAGCAGCCGATTGACTAGCGGGGGAGGGGAGCTGTTTTTT; CDR3: CASSRLTSGGGELFF
V: TRBV30; J: TRBJ1-1; size: .; D: .; DNA: TGTGCCTGGAGTCCTGGGGCGAACACTGAAGCTTTCTTT; CDR3: CAWSPGANTEAFF
V: TRBV13; J: TRBJ1-3; size: .; D: .; DNA: TGTGCCAGCAGCTTAGTAAGCGGGGCAATCTCTGGAAACACCATATATTTT; CDR3: CASSLVSGAISGNTIYF
V: TRBV16; J: TRBJ1-5; size: .; D: TRBD1; DNA: TGTGCCAGCAGCGGGACAGGGGAGGTTCAGCCCCAGCATTTT; CDR3: CASSGTGEVQPQHF
V: TRBV30; J: TRBJ2-3; size: .; D: TRBD2; DNA: TGTGCCTGGAGCGGGACTAGAGGGGGCACAGATACGCAGTATTTT; CDR3: CAWSGTRGGTDTQYF
V: TRBV19; J: TRBJ2-1; size: .; D: TRBD2; DNA: TGTGCCAGTAGTGTCAGCGGGAGCTACTCCTACAATGAGCAGTTCTTC; CDR3: CASSVSGSYSYNEQFF
V: TRBV12-5; J: TRBJ2-7; size: .; D: .; DNA: TGTGCTAGTGGTCCTGACGCAGTCGGTCCCTACGAGCAGTACTTC; CDR3: CASGPDAVGPYEQYF
V: TRBV7-9; J: TRBJ2-7; size: .; D: .; DNA: TGTGCCAGCAGCCCGAGGGTTAACTACGAGCAGTACTTC; CDR3: CASSPRVNYEQYF
V: TRBV7-6; J: TRBJ2-1; size: .; D: TRBD2; DNA: TGTGCCAGCAGCCTTCCCCTAGCGGGAGGCGCACAAGAGAACTACAATGAGCAGTTCTTC; CDR3: CASSLPLAGGAQENYNEQFF
V: TRBV11-2; J: TRBJ2-7; size: .; D: .; DNA: TGTGCCAGCAGTCTTGGACGGAACAACGAGCAGTACTTC; CDR3: CASSLGRNNEQYF
V: TRBV9; J: TRBJ1-3; size: once; D: .; DNA: TGTGCCCCCTACCGGGGAGCAGGGTCTGGAAACACCATATATTTT; CDR3: CAPYRGAGSGNTIYF
V: TRBV2; J: TRBJ2-7; size: .; D: .; DNA: TGTGCCAGCAACCGGAGGGTCTCCTACGAGCAGTACTTC; CDR3: CASNRRVSYEQYF
V: TRBV7-9; J: TRBJ1-5; size: .; D: .; DNA: TGTGCCAGCAGCCCCCAAACTGAAAATCAGCCCCAGCATTTT; CDR3: CASSPQTENQPQHF
V: TRBV2; J: TRBJ1-2; size: .; D: .; DNA: TGTGCCAGCAGGGCAGCCCAGGGGAGTTTCTATGGCTACACCTTC; CDR3: CASRAAQGSFYGYTF
V: TRBV5-6; J: TRBJ2-7; size: few; D: TRBD2; DNA: TGTGCCAGCAGCTTAGCGGGAAGGAACGAGCAGTACTTC; CDR3: CASSLAGRNEQYF
V: TRBV27; J: TRBJ1-5; size: .; D: .; DNA: TGTGCCAGCAGTTATGCGGGGGGCTTTAATCAGCCCCAGCATTTT; CDR3: CASSYAGGFNQPQHF
V: TRBV6-5; J: TRBJ2-4; size: .; D: .; DNA: TGTGCCAGCAGTTACCGCGAGGGCATTCAGTACTTC; CDR3: CASSYREGIQYF
V: TRBV2; J: TRBJ2-1; size: .; D: TRBD2; DNA: TGTGCCAGCCTACTAGCGGGAGGGAGCAATGAGCAGTTCTTC; CDR3: CASLLAGGSNEQFF
V: TRBV5-6; J: TRBJ2-1; size: .; D: TRBD2; DNA: TGTGCCAGCAGCTTGGGACTAGCGGTAACACCCAATGAGCAGTTCTTC; CDR3: CASSLGLAVTPNEQFF
V: TRBV28; J: TRBJ2-2; size: .; D: TRBD2; DNA: TGTGCCAGCAGTTTAACGGCTAGCGGGAGTCCCGGGGAGCTGTTTTTT; CDR3: CASSLTASGSPGELFF
V: TRBV14; J: TRBJ2-5; size: .; D: .; DNA: TGTGCCAGCAGCCCCGGCATGAGGGCGGGGCAGACCCAGTACTTC; CDR3: CASSPGMRAGQTQYF
V: TRBV30; J: TRBJ2-7; size: few; D: .; DNA: TGTGCCTGGCACAACGGGATACAGGGAAACTACGAGCAGTACTTC; CDR3: CAWHNGIQGNYEQYF